The 3 T cell receptor beta chains below come from one sample, sequenced in a study of blood T cell repertoires in COVID-19. Method: immunoSEQ multiplex PCR; TCRdb's copy keeps in-frame clones and lacks some. The table lists approximately 240,000 clones, 65% to 90% of them singletons. Sequencing was performed on peripheral blood. These receptors came from a woman aged 35 to 49 who had recovered from COVID-19.

The rearrangement links TRBV19 to TRBJ1-1, with D maybe TRBD1 (6 bases). This CDR3 spans 15 amino acids. The germline V gene encodes CDR1 LNHDA and CDR2 SQIVND (reference sequence). V lost 3 bases and J 2 bases, leaving 13 bases between the germline ends. The CDR3 nucleotides read TGTGCCAGTAGTATCCTACAGGGCTTAAACACTGAAGCTTTCTTT. Protein product: CASSILQGLNTEAFF.

The chain links TRBV25-1 to TRBJ2-5; 9 bases are shared with TRBD2. The CDR3 is made up of 17 amino acids. The germline CDR1 and CDR2 sequences are MGHDK and SYGVNS. With V trimmed by 0 bases and J by 2 bases, 7 bases remained unmatched. This CDR3 reads CASSEYGLAGEQETQYF. The CDR3 nucleotides are TGTGCCAGCAGTGAATATGGATTAGCGGGGGAACAAGAGACCCAGTACTTC.

This rearrangement joins TRBV19 to TRBJ1-6; 8 bases agree with TRBD1. Germline assignment: CDR1 LNHDA and CDR2 SQIVND (reference sequence). The CDR3 length is 17 residues. The J segment lost 8 bases and the V segment lost 3 bases, leaving 12 bases of the junction unmatched. As DNA, the CDR3 is TGTGCCAGTAGTATCGGCCAGGGGGCCATCGGGGATTCACCCCTCCACTTT. It encodes CASSIGQGAIGDSPLHF.